The source of this T cell receptor beta chain is a study of OX40 agonist ivuxolimab in advanced cancers. About the investigation overall: Ivuxolimab, which targeted the costimulatory receptor OX40 (CD134), was an agonistic, fully human IgG2 monoclonal antibody. Intravenous ivuxolimab was administered to patients every 2 weeks at six dose levels: 0.01, 0.1, 0.3, 1.5, 3 and 10 mg/kg. Of the roughly 51 patients in dose escalation, about 20 had hepatocellular carcinoma, some 15 had melanoma, 9 had renal cell carcinoma and 9 had head and neck cancer. In the dose-escalation cohort, around four fifths of patients were male, and the mean age was around 60 years, with a range of about 23 to 90. Patients were allowed to have had prior anti-PD-1, anti-PD-L1 or anti-CTLA-4 therapy, and 40% of the dose-escalation patients had been treated with checkpoint inhibitors. Three dose-escalation patients achieved partial responses, one with hepatocellular carcinoma and two with cutaneous melanoma. Peripheral TCRbeta sequencing was intended to test whether TCR sequence diversity was altered and clonal T-cell expansion was caused by ivuxolimab. The monotherapy dose-escalation portion (N of about 57 patients) of the phase I ivuxolimab trial is reported in the paper. What the research found in general, with its limitations: After ivuxolimab, CD8+ T cells had more expanded clones than CD4+ T cells on average. Low levels of normalized T-cell clonal expansion were also seen in some patients who did not respond. The antigen specificity of the peripheral T cells that underwent clonal expansion was not determined. At doses of 0.1 to 3.0 mg/kg, clonal expansion of both CD4+ and CD8+ T cells in blood was seen between baseline and week 6. In the 0.1-3.0 mg/kg groups, partial responders were among the patients with the lowest normalized peripheral clonal expansion, particularly in CD8+ T cells.

The trial excluded patients who had a history of autoimmune disease or were on systemic immunosuppression. Peripheral blood for TCR sequencing was drawn from every dose cohort at baseline, at cycle 4 day 1 and at cycle 7 day 1. Samples came from an open-label, multicenter, first-in-human phase I dose-escalation trial of ivuxolimab. The trial enrolled adults with locally advanced or metastatic head and neck squamous cell, hepatocellular, melanoma or renal cell carcinoma. CD4+ and CD8+ T cells were sorted separately from peripheral blood before TCR sequencing. Its CDR3 holds 14 amino acids, cysteine through phenylalanine. Only CDR3 DNA is held: 42 bases, read in frame from base 1. Trimming at the junction amounts to 6 bases on V and 1 base on J, and the germline ends lie 12 bases apart. The CDR1 and CDR2 encoded by the germline V gene (reference sequence) are PRHDT and FYEKMQ. This clone was detected only a few times. It has no known antigen specificity. Within one base of it there is no much larger clone, and no base qualities were kept.

Genomic DNA was extracted from sorted cells for sequencing of the TCRbeta CDR3 region. The immunoSEQ Assay was used for sequencing of TCRbeta CDR3 regions. TCRdb holds this immuneACCESS table with in-frame rearrangements only. Some clones are missing; in checked studies, unresolved V genes explain under half, and the rest has no known cause. The sample includes over 50,000 clones, with roughly 82% observed a single time. In total, the top ten clones hold 3.9% of the sample. This sample comprised CD4+ or CD8+ T cells sorted from blood, obtained in a trial of the OX40 agonist ivuxolimab. This TCR derives from an adult with an advanced solid tumor such as melanoma, head and neck, liver or kidney cancer. Rearrangement joined TRBV13 to TRBJ2-5, with TRBD1 perhaps the D gene, on 6 matching bases. The CDR3 region reads CASRFTGLQETQYF. The DNA reads as follows: TGTGCCAGCAGATTTACAGGGCTCCAAGAGACCCAGTACTTC.